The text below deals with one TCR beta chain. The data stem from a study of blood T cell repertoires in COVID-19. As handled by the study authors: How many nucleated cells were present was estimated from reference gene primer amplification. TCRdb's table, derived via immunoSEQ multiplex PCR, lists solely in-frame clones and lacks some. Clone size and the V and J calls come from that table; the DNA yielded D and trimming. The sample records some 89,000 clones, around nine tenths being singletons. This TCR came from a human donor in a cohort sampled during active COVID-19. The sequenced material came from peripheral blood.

The CDR3 nucleotides read TGTGCCAGCAGCTTTCCCGTCGTGGGGAGCTCCTACAATGAGCAGTTCTTC. Translation: CASSFPVVGSSYNEQFF. The V and J genes are TRBV7-2 and TRBJ2-1; the D gene is possibly TRBD2 (5 bases). V lost 3 bases, J lost 0 bases, and 15 bases lay in between. Germline CDR1 reads SGHTA; CDR2 reads FQGNSA. The CDR3 covers 17 residues. The variable domain in full, with the rest retrieved from reference TRBV7-2 and TRBJ2-1, is GAGVSQSPSNKVTEKGKDVELRCDPISGHTALYWYRQSLGQGLEFLIYFQGNSAPDKSGLPSDRFSAERTGGSVSTLTIQRTQQEDSAVYLCASSFPVVGSSYNEQFFGPGTRLTVL.